This T cell receptor beta chain comes out of a study of T-cell reconstitution after alpha-beta-depleted transplantation in children. The ends were cut back, 2 bases at V and 3 bases at J, with 7 bases in the middle. The CDR3 covers 13 residues. Germline-derived CDR1 and CDR2 are MNHEY and SVGAGI. Preparation of the TCRbeta library was carried out with unique molecular identifiers. TCRdb re-called the PCR reads through MiXCR, storing one row per CDR3 protein. This repertoire shows under 300,000 distinct CDR3 sequences, approximately 9.9% found once; its top ten account for around 5.1%. This clonotype was counted many times.

The receptor comes from a human donor who donated a stem cell graft to a child with SCID. The material was PBMCs from the stem cell graft donor, obtained from the stem cell graft. The chain couples TRBV6-5 to TRBJ1-1; a weak D match, TRBD1 (6 bases). The CDR3 sequence: CASSYNRDTEAFF. DNA of the CDR3: TGTGCCAGCAGTTACAACAGGGACACTGAAGCTTTCTTT.